The T cell receptor (beta chain) under discussion was sequenced for a study of blood T cell repertoires in COVID-19. About the research overall: The samples span acute and convalescent COVID-19 from the United States, Italy and Spain. The analysed material was cDNA or gDNA that came from T cells, B-cell-depleted T cells, or PBMCs.

V lost 6 bases to trimming and J lost 3 bases; unmatched junction nucleotides: 6. Looked up from germline, CDR1 is LNHDA and CDR2 is SQIVND (reference sequence). CDR3 length equals 14 residues. In the source study's methods: Reference gene primer amplification gave estimated nucleated cell counts. Measured with immunoSEQ multiplex PCR; TCRdb has only the in-frame clones, and not every one. The D gene and trimming were derived from the DNA, and the V and J assignments and clone size from that table. The sample contains roughly 87,000 clones, around 84% of which appear only once. This clone was seen a handful of times.

The sample comprised peripheral blood. This receptor was identified in a man aged 35 to 55 with acute or convalescent COVID-19. The V gene is TRBV19, the J gene TRBJ2-7, with TRBD1 matching 9 bases. The DNA of the CDR3 is TGTGCCAGTAGCTCGGACAGGGGCCTCTACGAGCAGTACTTC. The encoded protein is CASSSDRGLYEQYF. Supplemented by reference TRBV19 and TRBJ2-7, the full variable domain reads DGGITQSPKYLFRKEGQNVTLSCEQNLNHDAMYWYRQDPGQGLRLIYYSQIVNDFQKGDIAEGYSVSREKKESFPLTVTSAQKNPTAFYLCASSSDRGLYEQYFGPGTRLTVT.